This entry lists 25 T cell receptor beta chains sequenced from one sample in a study of T cell responses to AZD1222 COVID-19 vaccine (dated by TCRdb to the early 2020s). Library prep was done by the immunoSEQ multiplex PCR assay. TCRdb obtained this table from immuneACCESS and retained in-frame rearrangements with V and J assigned. These tables miss some clones; where compared with another copy, unresolved V genes account for less than half of the shortfall, and the remainder is unexplained. Here the sample has 100,000 to 150,000 clones; just over 85% occur a single time. The ten largest clones represent about a fifth of the sample. The sample's time point label, in plain terms: baseline before first vaccination. Sequences were derived from peripheral blood, sampled on day 0 of AZD1222 vaccination. The origin of the receptors is an adult in good health.

The chain combines TRBV3-1 (or the pseudogene TRBV3-2) with TRBJ1-3; D not resolved. CDR3 length: 11 amino acids. CDR1 is LGHDT, CDR2 YNNKEL, per germline (reference sequence). V gave up 5 bases and J gave up 1 base, with 0 bases separating them. The CDR3 region has the DNA TGTGCCAGCAGCTCTGGAAACACCATATATTTT. Its protein is CASSSGNTIYF.

This chain uses TRBV11-1 with TRBJ2-7; 7 positions match TRBD1. The CDR3 runs 15 residues. Trimming took 2 bases from V and 1 from J; bases not matched to a gene: 5. Germline CDR1 and CDR2: SGHAT and FQDESV (reference sequence). The CDR3 sequence: CASSLLQGVSYEQYF. The CDR3 DNA follows: TGTGCCAGCAGCTTACTTCAGGGGGTGTCCTACGAGCAGTACTTC.

This chain connects TRBV9 to TRBJ1-1; D unclear. The germline V and J ends were trimmed by 4 bases and 5 bases, with 9 bases remaining between them. Per the germline V gene, CDR1 is SGDLS and CDR2 is YYNGEE. The CDR3 extends over 12 amino acids. The CDR3, as DNA: TGTGCCAGCAGCCCGAGGGATACTGAAGCTTTCTTT. Translated: CASSPRDTEAFF.

On this clone: At the DNA level, this CDR3 is encoded by other sequences in the same sample as well. V usage is TRBV7-9 and J usage is TRBJ1-1, with D unclear. The CDR3 sequence is 11 residues long. The germline V gene has CDR1 SEHNR and CDR2 FQNEAQ (reference sequence). With 1 base removed from V and 8 bases from J, the gap between germline ends came to 5 bases. The CDR3 DNA is TGTGCCAGCAGCTTAGAGGGCGAAGCTTTCTTT. Amino acids: CASSLEGEAFF.

The chain is built from TRBV28 and TRBJ1-2; TRBD1 matches 7 bases. V shed 8 bases, J shed 2 bases, and the junction held 5 bases outside the gene matches. This CDR3 has 13 residues. Germline V gives CDR1 MDHEN, CDR2 SYDVKM. Written as DNA, the CDR3 is TGTGCCAGCGGACCGGGACAGAACTATGGCTACACCTTC. Translation gives CASGPGQNYGYTF.

The rearrangement joins TRBV28 to TRBJ2-7; D is uncertain. The CDR3 consists of 13 residues. CDR1 and CDR2 (germline): MDHEN, SYDVKM. V lost 3 bases and J lost 2, with 8 bases in between. The DNA for the CDR3 is TGTGCCAGCAGTTTGAGAGGCCCCTACGAGCAGTACTTC. Translation: CASSLRGPYEQYF.

The chain couples TRBV4-2 to TRBJ2-3; 8 bases line up with TRBD2. Germline loops: CDR1 LGHNA, CDR2 YNFKEQ. The CDR3 sequence is 15 residues long. V trimming: 1 base; J trimming: 4 bases; junction bases outside the gene matches: 4. CDR3 sequence (DNA): TGTGCCAGCAGCCAAGGGGCGGGGGGATCAGATACGCAGTATTTT. Amino acid sequence: CASSQGAGGSDTQYF.

This clone was seen a single time. This chain connects TRBV6-5 to TRBJ1-1; maybe TRBD1 (5 bases). Looked up from germline, CDR1 is MNHEY and CDR2 is SVGAGI. The CDR3 loop spans 15 amino acids. Trimming took 5 bases from V and 2 from J, leaving 15 bases between them. The CDR3 bases are TGTGCCAGCAGTCCCCGACGGGGCCTTAACACTGAAGCTTTCTTT. Translation gives CASSPRRGLNTEAFF.

The chain couples TRBV11-2 to TRBJ1-2; D gene ambiguous. V lost 5 bases to trimming and J lost 3 bases, with 13 bases between them. Germline-derived CDR1 and CDR2 are SGHAT and FQNNGV. CDR3 length: 14 amino acids. This CDR3 reads CASSQDNSYYGYTF. The CDR3 nucleotides read TGTGCCAGCAGCCAAGACAACAGCTACTATGGCTACACCTTC.

The rearrangement links TRBV10-3 to TRBJ1-2, with TRBD1 matching over 7 bases. Germline V gene lookup returns CDR1 ENHRY and CDR2 SYGVKD. The J segment lost 2 bases and the V segment lost 2 bases, leaving 2 bases of the junction unmatched. This CDR3 contains 14 residues. The CDR3 DNA sequence: TGTGCCATCAGTGAGGGGACAGTCAACTATGGCTACACCTTC. This sequence encodes CAISEGTVNYGYTF.

This clone has a handful of counts. Other DNA variants within this sample encode the same CDR3. The rearrangement joins TRBV9 to TRBJ2-7, with D perhaps matching TRBD2 (6 bases). The CDR3 is 15 amino acids. The V and J ends lost 2 bases and 2 bases respectively, with 14 bases between them. Germline V lookup: CDR1 SGDLS, CDR2 YYNGEE. In DNA, the CDR3 is TGTGCCAGCAGCGTTACCCGGGACTCACCCTACGAGCAGTACTTC. Encoded protein: CASSVTRDSPYEQYF.

The chain has TRBV5-1 and TRBJ1-5; no firm D call. V was trimmed by 2 bases and J by 9 bases, leaving 18 bases between them. CDR1 is SGHRS and CDR2 is YFSETQ in the germline V gene. There are 15 residues in the CDR3. The CDR3 nucleotides read TGCGCCAGCAGCTTACGAAGGCGGCACGGTCGGCCCCAGCATTTT. This translates into CASSLRRRHGRPQHF.

This rearrangement joins TRBV6-6 to TRBJ2-7, with D perhaps assigned TRBD1 or TRBD2 (5 bases each). Germline V gene lookup returns CDR1 MNHNY and CDR2 SVGAGI (reference sequence). The V and J ends lost 4 bases and 0 bases respectively, with 16 bases between them. CDR3 length: 16 residues. For the CDR3, the DNA is TGTGCCAGCAGTTTCTCCGGGACGACATACTCCTACGAGCAGTACTTC. Its protein product is CASSFSGTTYSYEQYF.

The CDR3 DNA is TGTGCCAGCAGTTACTCGCCAGTGAACACTGAAGCTTTCTTT. Its protein is CASSYSPVNTEAFF. The chain has TRBV6-5 and TRBJ1-1; D call uncertain. Germline-derived CDR1 and CDR2 are MNHEY and SVGAGI. V was shortened by 0 bases and J by 0 bases, with 5 bases between the two germline ends. The CDR3 length is 14 residues.

The J gene is TRBJ1-2, the V gene TRBV7-2; D unresolved. Germline loops: CDR1 SGHTA, CDR2 FQGNSA. The CDR3 covers 11 residues. Trimming stripped 6 bases from V and 8 bases from J, with 10 bases between. CDR3 DNA: TGTGCCAGCAGTACGGGGTTGGGCTACACCTTC. The encoded protein is CASSTGLGYTF.

The chain links TRBV2 to TRBJ2-2, with no clear D. Trimming stripped 4 bases from V and 6 bases from J, with 12 bases between. The CDR3 contains 14 residues. Per germline, CDR1 SNHLY and CDR2 FYNNEI. The CDR3: CASSVQKGSGELFF. CDR3 in DNA: TGTGCCAGCAGTGTTCAAAAGGGTTCCGGGGAGCTGTTTTTT.

The chain has TRBV6-5 and TRBJ1-3, with a weak D call TRBD1 (5 bases). In germline, CDR1 is MNHEY, CDR2 SVGAGI. V lost 3 bases to trimming and J lost 0 bases, with 12 bases between them. CDR3 length equals 16 residues. Here the CDR3 reads CASSYDGGNSGNTIYF. In DNA, the CDR3 is TGTGCCAGCAGTTATGACGGGGGGAACTCTGGAAACACCATATATTTT.

CDR3 sequence: CASRLRFSAETQYF. As DNA, the CDR3 is TGTGCCAGCAGACTGCGTTTCTCGGCGGAGACCCAGTACTTC. This rearrangement joins TRBV27 to TRBJ2-5; no clear D. CDR3 length: 14 residues. The V gene lost 6 bases and the J gene lost 5 bases, with 16 bases spanning the gap. Per the germline V gene, CDR1 is MNHEY and CDR2 is SMNVEV (reference sequence).

The chain uses TRBV20-1 and TRBJ2-3; tentative D call: TRBD2 (6 bases). Looked up from germline, CDR1 is DFQATT and CDR2 is SNEGSKA (reference sequence). The CDR3 length is 11 residues. V was cut by 6 bases and J by 7 bases, with 11 bases left in between. The CDR3 region is CSAKEGYTQYF. CDR3 bases: TGCAGTGCAAAGGAGGGGTATACGCAGTATTTT.

J is TRBJ1-6 and V is TRBV15; no clear D gene. Germline CDR1 is LNHNV and CDR2 is YYDKDF (reference sequence). V was trimmed by 0 bases and J by 10 bases, leaving 13 bases between them. This CDR3 has 15 residues. CDR3: CATSRDLAGGSPLHF. CDR3 DNA: TGTGCCACCAGCAGAGATCTGGCAGGTGGATCACCCCTCCACTTT.

This clone was seen once. This rearrangement joins TRBV29-1 to TRBJ2-2; D assignment may be TRBD1 or TRBD2 (5 bases each). Germline V CDR1 and CDR2: SQVTM, ANQGSEA. CDR3 length: 13 residues. The V end was cut by 6 bases, the J end by 0 bases, with 8 bases between. CDR3 nucleotides: TGCAGCGTGGGGGTAACGAACACCGGGGAGCTGTTTTTT. Its protein product is CSVGVTNTGELFF.

This chain uses TRBV15 with TRBJ1-2, with unresolved D. This CDR3 is built from 16 residues. Per the germline V gene, CDR1 is LNHNV and CDR2 is YYDKDF (reference sequence). V was shortened by 1 base and J by 8 bases, with 20 bases between the two germline ends. This chain's CDR3 is CATSRAPFEIRWGYTF. The CDR3 DNA sequence: TGTGCCACCAGCAGAGCCCCATTCGAGATCCGATGGGGCTACACCTTC. Full variable domain (remainder filled in from reference TRBV15 and TRBJ1-2): DAMVIQNPRYQVTQFGKPVTLSCSQTLNHNVMYWYQQKSSQAPKLLFHYYDKDFNNEADTPDNFQSRRPNTSFCFLDIRSPGLGDTAMYLCATSRAPFEIRWGYTFGSGTRLTVV.

The rearrangement uses TRBV18 and TRBJ1-2; the match to TRBD1 covers 12 bases. After removal of 8 bases from V and 5 bases from J, the junction contained 6 bases not matched to a gene. The length of the CDR3 is 14 residues. Germline V gives CDR1 KGHSH, CDR2 LQKENI. The CDR3 sequence is CASGPGQGAYGYTF. In nucleotides, the CDR3 is TGTGCCAGCGGACCGGGACAGGGGGCTTATGGCTACACCTTC.

This chain joins TRBV7-2 and TRBJ1-1, with 9 positions matching TRBD1. J gave up 0 bases and V 6 bases, and 8 bases lay outside the gene matches. The V gene's germline CDR1 is SGHTA and CDR2 FQGNSA. The CDR3 has 16 residues. This chain's CDR3 is CASRSQGAVMNTEAFF. CDR3 in DNA: TGTGCCAGCAGGTCACAGGGGGCCGTCATGAACACTGAAGCTTTCTTT.

CDR3 in amino acids: CASSSQGQIDSPLHF. For the CDR3, the DNA is TGCGCCAGCAGCTCGCAGGGACAGATTGATTCACCCCTCCACTTT. The chain uses TRBV5-1 and TRBJ1-6, with 7 positions matching TRBD1. Germline CDR1 SGHRS, CDR2 YFSETQ. The CDR3 length is 15 residues. With V trimmed by 3 bases and J by 8 bases, 8 bases remained unmatched.